These T cell receptor beta chains were read from a single sample in a study of OX40 agonist ivuxolimab in advanced cancers. The data were produced by immunoSEQ multiplex PCR, yet TCRdb's version contains in-frame clones alone and is incomplete. The repertoire holds 70,000 or so clones, about four fifths seen once, with 0.95% to 1.5% in the top ten. The sequencing here drew on CD4+ or CD8+ T cells sorted from blood, taken in a trial of the OX40 agonist ivuxolimab. These receptors originate from an adult with an advanced solid tumor such as melanoma, head and neck, liver or kidney cancer. CDR3s include the opening cysteine and the closing phenylalanine or tryptophan. A D gene is named only where the DNA matches it firmly. The size of a clone is reported for some rows only, either as once, few or many, or as a class for expanded clones.

>few|TRBV30|TRBJ1-1|-
CAWSGALWTEAFF
TGTGCCTGGAGCGGGGCCCTCTGGACTGAAGCTTTCTTT
>few|TRBV6-5|TRBJ1-2|-
CASRDSGYYTF
TGTGCCAGCAGGGACTCAGGGTACTACACCTTC
>-|TRBV5-6|TRBJ1-6|TRBD1
CASSPRGAHSPLHF
TGTGCCAGCAGCCCCAGGGGGGCTCATTCACCCCTCCACTTT
>-|TRBV5-1|TRBJ2-2|TRBD1
CASSSPGQMNTGELFF
TGCGCCAGCAGCTCCCCGGGACAGATGAACACCGGGGAGCTGTTTTTT
>few|TRBV4-1|TRBJ1-5|-
CARQAPGPQHF
TGCGCCAGACAGGCCCCGGGGCCCCAGCATTTT
>-|TRBV10-2|TRBJ2-2|-
CASSWTANTGELFF
TGCGCCAGCAGTTGGACAGCTAACACCGGGGAGCTGTTTTTT
>-|TRBV18|TRBJ2-7|TRBD2
CASSRDGGAPYEQYF
TGTGCCAGCTCACGTGACGGGGGGGCCCCCTACGAGCAGTACTTC
>-|TRBV5-1|TRBJ1-4|-
CASSLREAAYEKLFF
TGCGCCAGCAGCCTACGGGAGGCAGCGTATGAAAAACTGTTTTTT
>-|TRBV15|TRBJ1-2|-
CATSRDGGQGEHGYTF
TGTGCCACCAGCAGAGATGGTGGGCAGGGTGAGCATGGCTACACCTTC
>-|TRBV5-4|TRBJ1-1|-
CASSQNEVLNTEAFF
TGTGCCAGCAGCCAAAACGAGGTTCTGAACACTGAAGCTTTCTTT
>few|TRBV7-8|TRBJ2-7|TRBD2
CASSLGSRGGGYF
TGTGCCAGCAGCTTAGGGTCCCGGGGGGGAGGGTACTTC
>-|TRBV4-1|TRBJ1-2|-
CASSQGIRGYYGYTF
TGCGCCAGCAGCCAAGGTATAAGGGGATACTATGGCTACACCTTC
>few|TRBV9|TRBJ1-3|-
CASSVVGGDSGNTIYF
TGTGCCAGCAGCGTAGTAGGAGGGGACTCTGGAAACACCATATATTTT
>once|TRBV6-5|TRBJ2-3|-
CASSRDLTQGGRYF
TGTGCCAGCAGCAGAGATCTAACACAGGGGGGGCGGTATTTT
>few|TRBV18|TRBJ1-6|-
CASSPSAGVGNSPLHF
TGTGCCAGCTCCCCCTCGGCAGGGGTAGGTAATTCACCCCTCCACTTT
>few|TRBV19|TRBJ2-5|-
CASTQGGGKETQYF
TGTGCCAGTACTCAAGGGGGAGGAAAAGAGACCCAGTACTTC
>-|TRBV5-1|TRBJ2-2|TRBD1
CASSFQGVYTGELFF
TGCGCCAGCAGCTTTCAGGGGGTTTACACCGGGGAGCTGTTTTTT
>-|TRBV6-1|TRBJ2-4|TRBD1
CASSRPRTGGDIQYF
TGTGCCAGCAGTAGACCCCGGACAGGGGGGGACATTCAGTACTTC
>-|TRBV10-3|TRBJ2-5|TRBD1
CAISEFGTGRQETQYF
TGTGCCATCAGTGAGTTTGGGACAGGGCGGCAAGAGACCCAGTACTTC
>-|TRBV28|TRBJ1-2|-
CASSPLRGGYTF
TGTGCCAGCAGTCCCCTTAGGGGGGGCTACACCTTC
>-|TRBV5-4|TRBJ2-2|TRBD1
CASSTGQVAGELFF
TGTGCCAGCAGCACCGGACAGGTGGCCGGGGAGCTGTTTTTT
>-|TRBV6-6|TRBJ1-2|-
CASSYKGPLNYGYTF
TGTGCCAGCAGTTACAAAGGCCCCCTTAACTATGGCTACACCTTC
>few|TRBV6-1|TRBJ2-2|-
CATDRARELFF
TGTGCCACCGATCGGGCAAGGGAGCTGTTTTTT
>-|TRBV5-1|TRBJ2-5|TRBD1
CASSLNGQGAIETQYF
TGCGCCAGCAGCTTGAATGGACAGGGGGCAATAGAGACCCAGTACTTC
>-|TRBV7-2|TRBJ1-6|TRBD1
CASSKGPTGADNSPLHF
TGTGCCAGCAGCAAAGGACCGACAGGGGCAGATAATTCACCCCTCCACTTT
>-|TRBV11-3|TRBJ2-3|-
CASSLDRDTQYF
TGTGCCAGCAGCTTAGATCGGGATACGCAGTATTTT
>-|TRBV5-1|TRBJ2-1|TRBD2
CASSPGLAGRDEQFF
TGCGCCAGCAGCCCCGGACTAGCGGGGAGGGATGAGCAGTTCTTC
>-|TRBV5-1|TRBJ1-4|TRBD1
CASSEAGGNRMGKLFF
TGCGCCAGCTCCGAAGCAGGGGGCAATAGAATGGGAAAACTGTTTTTT
>-|TRBV4-3|TRBJ2-3|-
CASSQEWQKTDTQYF
TGCGCCAGCAGCCAAGAGTGGCAGAAAACAGATACGCAGTATTTT
>-|TRBV5-6|TRBJ2-1|TRBD2
CASSLFGLAGGEQFF
TGTGCCAGCAGCCTATTCGGACTAGCGGGGGGCGAGCAGTTCTTC
>few|TRBV22-1|TRBJ1-4|-
CPGSDYGTGDEKLFF
TGTCCTGGGAGCGATTACGGGACAGGGGACGAAAAACTGTTTTTT